The present T cell receptor beta chain was sequenced within a study of technical replicates of blood from a handful of donors. V lost 6 bases to trimming and J lost 1 base, with 9 bases between them. This CDR3 has 13 amino acids. CDR1 is MNHEY and CDR2 is SVGAGI in the germline V gene. Here immunoSEQ multiplex PCR was the method, and the copy in TCRdb shows in-frame clones only, minus some. The table shows around 100,000 clones, with about 96% occurring only once. Sample: T cells isolated from PBMCs. This rearrangement joins TRBV6-5 to TRBJ2-5, with D possibly TRBD1 on 6 matching bases. The receptor was derived from a human donor in good health. The CDR3 protein is CASRGQFQETQYF. The CDR3 DNA is TGTGCCAGCAGAGGACAGTTCCAAGAGACCCAGTACTTC.